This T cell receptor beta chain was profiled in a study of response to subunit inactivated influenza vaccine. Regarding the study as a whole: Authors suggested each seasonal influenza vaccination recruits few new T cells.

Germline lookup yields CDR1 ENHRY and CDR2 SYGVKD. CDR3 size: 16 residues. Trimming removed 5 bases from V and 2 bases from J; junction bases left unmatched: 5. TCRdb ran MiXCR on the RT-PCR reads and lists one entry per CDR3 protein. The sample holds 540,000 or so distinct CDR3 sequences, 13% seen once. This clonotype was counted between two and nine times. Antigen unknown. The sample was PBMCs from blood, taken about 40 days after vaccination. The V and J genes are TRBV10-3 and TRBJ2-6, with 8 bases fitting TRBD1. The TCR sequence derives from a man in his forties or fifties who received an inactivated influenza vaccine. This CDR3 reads CAISPSGGTGANVLTF. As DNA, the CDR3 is TGTGCCATCAGTCCCTCAGGGGGCACTGGGGCCAACGTCCTGACTTTC.